A selection of T cell receptor beta chains follows, all from one sample in a study of molecular identifiers for immune sequencing clone quantification. Each CDR3 protein gets one entry after TCRdb re-called the PCR reads with MiXCR. The sample carries some 100,000 distinct CDR3 sequences, roughly a third recorded once. Sequencing was performed on naive CD8+ T cells from blood, with Jurkat cell RNA spiked in. These receptors were obtained from a human donor in good health. Some libraries in this study had Jurkat cell RNA spiked in. Both conserved end residues are part of each CDR3. The order of the fields is V gene, D gene, clone size, J gene, CDR3 DNA, CDR3 protein. A D gene is named only where the DNA matches it firmly. Some rows mark clone size as missing; the rest say once, few, many or name a class of expanded clone.

>TRBV29-1|.|.|TRBJ2-2
TGCAGCGTTGAATGGGAGAGGGTTGGTGGGGAGCTGTTTTTT
CSVEWERVGGELFF
>TRBV13|TRBD2|few|TRBJ2-7
TGTGCCAGCAGCTCGCTCCCGGGACTAGCGGACTACGAGCAGTACTTC
CASSSLPGLADYEQYF
>TRBV10-2|TRBD2|once|TRBJ2-5
TGCGCCAGCTCCGCCGGGACTAGCGGGAGGGTGACCCAGTACTTC
CASSAGTSGRVTQYF
>TRBV5-6|.|few|TRBJ1-2
TGTGCCAGCAGCTTGGACTTCGCCCGTTTCGACACCTTC
CASSLDFARFDTF
>TRBV2|TRBD2|few|TRBJ2-3
TGTGCCAGCAGTGCCGGGACTAGCGTGGCAGATACGCAGTATTTT
CASSAGTSVADTQYF
>TRBV7-9|.|many|TRBJ2-2
TGTGCCAGCAGTCCAAGCGGAACGAACACCGGGGAGCTGTTTTTT
CASSPSGTNTGELFF
>TRBV5-1|.|many|TRBJ1-1
TGCGCCAGCAGCCACAATATGAACACTGAAGCTTTCTTT
CASSHNMNTEAFF
>TRBV20-1|.|few|TRBJ2-7
TGCAGTGCTACGACAGGAACCTACGAGCAGTACTTC
CSATTGTYEQYF
>TRBV12-3/TRBV12-4|.|few|TRBJ1-5
TGTGCCAGCAGTTCAAGGGGATATAGCAATCAGCCCCAGCATTTT
CASSSRGYSNQPQHF
>TRBV28|.|.|TRBJ2-5
TGTGCCAGCAGTTTAGGCGGGACACACATTCAAGAGACCCAGTACTTC
CASSLGGTHIQETQYF
>TRBV9|.|few|TRBJ1-3
TGTGCCAGCAGCGTATACGGGAGGCCCTCCTCTGGAAACACCATATATTTT
CASSVYGRPSSGNTIYF
>TRBV4-2|.|few|TRBJ2-5
TGTGCCAGCAGCCAAGTAGGGAAAGAGACCCAGTACTTC
CASSQVGKETQYF
>TRBV3-1|.|.|TRBJ1-1
TGTGCCAGCAGCGGGGAACGGACAGTGAACACTGAAGCTTTCTTT
CASSGERTVNTEAFF
>TRBV4-3|.|few|TRBJ1-5
TGCGCCAGCAGCCAAGGCGTTGGAGGGGTTGATCAGCCCCAGCATTTT
CASSQGVGGVDQPQHF
>TRBV29-1|.|.|TRBJ1-5
TGCAGCGTCAGGGTCAGCAATCAGCCCCAGCATTTT
CSVRVSNQPQHF
>TRBV5-1|.|.|TRBJ2-7
TGCGCCAGCAGCTTGGAAGGAGCCAGCTACGAGCAGTACTTC
CASSLEGASYEQYF
>TRBV28|.|.|TRBJ2-7
TGTGCCAGCAGGCCCCACTATAGCTCCTACGAGCAGTACTTC
CASRPHYSSYEQYF
>TRBV4-1|TRBD1|.|TRBJ1-2
TGCGCCAGCAGCCAAGCAGGGGGGGCAAATGGCTACACCTTC
CASSQAGGANGYTF
>TRBV6-5|.|few|TRBJ1-1
TGTGCCGGCAGTTACGGCGACAACACTGAAGCTTTCTTT
CAGSYGDNTEAFF
>TRBV9|.|.|TRBJ1-1
TGTGCCAGCAGCCCCCAGCCGAACACTGAAGCTTTCTTT
CASSPQPNTEAFF
>TRBV28|TRBD2|.|TRBJ2-1
TGTGCCAGCAGTTTATTGGCGGGAGCTCGTAATGAGCAGTTCTTC
CASSLLAGARNEQFF
>TRBV2|.|.|TRBJ2-6
TGTGCCAGCAGTGACTCCTACGTAGTGTATGGTTCTGGGGCCAACGTCCTGACTTTC
CASSDSYVVYGSGANVLTF
>TRBV4-2|.|many|TRBJ2-7
TGTGCCAGCAGCCTAATGACAGGCGGGGCCTACGAGCAGTACTTC
CASSLMTGGAYEQYF
>TRBV9|.|.|TRBJ1-1
TGTGCCAGCACCCCGGACCCGAGAGTCACTGAAGCTTTCTTT
CASTPDPRVTEAFF
>TRBV28|TRBD2|many|TRBJ2-3
TGTGCCAGCAGTTTCTTGCTAGCGGACAACACAGATACGCAGTATTTT
CASSFLLADNTDTQYF
>TRBV24-1|.|.|TRBJ2-3
TGTGCCACCAGTGATGTTCATCACAGAGATGCAGATACGCAGTATTTT
CATSDVHHRDADTQYF
>TRBV28|TRBD1|few|TRBJ1-5
TGTGCCAGCAGAGCCGGACAGGGGACTTTGTGGAATCAGCCCCAGCATTTT
CASRAGQGTLWNQPQHF
>TRBV2|.|.|TRBJ2-5
TGTGCCAGCGGGGCCGTCTACCCGGAGACCCAGTACTTC
CASGAVYPETQYF
>TRBV28|TRBD2|many|TRBJ2-2
TGTGCCAGCAGTTTTCTAGCGGAGAACACCGGGGAGCTGTTTTTT
CASSFLAENTGELFF
>TRBV13|.|few|TRBJ1-5
TGTGCCAGCAGCTCCGGCGGACAGCCCAATCAGCCCCAGCATTTT
CASSSGGQPNQPQHF
>TRBV20-1|.|.|TRBJ2-1
TGCAGTGCTAGTAAGGCGACATCTAACAATGAGCAGTTCTTC
CSASKATSNNEQFF
>TRBV28|.|.|TRBJ1-3
TGTGCCAGCAGCTCCGTCGCTGGAAACACCATGTATTTT
CASSSVAGNTMYF